The rows below give T cell receptor beta chains drawn from one sample of a study of tumor and adjacent non-tumor tissue in lung cancer. TCRdb reprocessed the multiplex PCR reads with MiXCR, giving one entry per CDR3 protein. There are under 250,000 distinct CDR3 sequences in the sample; approximately 74% occur only once, and around 27% lies in the top ten. The source material was lung tumor tissue. These TCRs come from a man aged 55 to 70 with non-small cell lung cancer. The CDR3 runs from the conserved cysteine through the conserved F or W. A D gene is named only where the DNA matches it firmly. Expanded clones are given a class, and other clones once, few, many or no size at all.

>-|TRBJ1-5|TRBV20-1|-
TGCAGTGCAAAAGGGACGGGTGTCTACAATCAGCCCCAGCATTTT
CSAKGTGVYNQPQHF
>TRBD1|TRBJ1-2|TRBV11-2|-
TGTGCCAACAGCTTACAGGGGGCTAACTATCGCTACACCTTC
CANSLQGANYRYTF
>-|TRBJ2-1|TRBV6-2/TRBV6-3|-
TGTGTCAGCGTAGGGGTGATAGATGAGCAGTTCTTC
CVSVGVIDEQFF
>TRBD2|TRBJ2-1|TRBV11-2|-
TGTGCCAGCAGATTAGGAGGCGGGGGGGCCACCAATGAGCAGTTCTTC
CASRLGGGGATNEQFF
>TRBD1|TRBJ2-1|TRBV11-1|-
TGTGTCAGCACCTACAGGGGCCGAAACAACGAGCAGTTCTTC
CVSTYRGRNNEQFF
>-|TRBJ2-3|TRBV4-2|many
TGTGCCAGCAGCCAAGTGGAAGATACGCAGTATTTT
CASSQVEDTQYF
>-|TRBJ1-5|TRBV6-1|once
TGTGGCAGCAGTGATAGGGGAGCGAGCCATCCCCAGCATTTT
CGSSDRGASHPQHF
>-|TRBJ1-1|TRBV11-3|-
TGTGTCAGCAGCCCCGAAGGGGCTATGAACACTGAAGCTTTCTTT
CVSSPEGAMNTEAFF
>TRBD1|TRBJ1-2|TRBV20-1|-
TGCCGTGCGGTCAGGGGGCTCGATGGCTACACCTTC
CRAVRGLDGYTF
>-|TRBJ1-3|TRBV12-3/TRBV12-4|few
TGTGCCAGCAGTCAACAGTTTTCTGGAAACACCATATATTTT
CASSQQFSGNTIYF
>TRBD1|TRBJ2-7|TRBV5-5|-
TGTGCCAGCAGCTTGAACCCCGGGACAGGGAACTACGAGCAATACTTC
CASSLNPGTGNYEQYF
>TRBD2|TRBJ2-1|TRBV5-1|few
TGCGCCAGCAGCGGGGCCGGGACTAGCGGGGGAAGCTCCTACAATGAGCAGTTCTTC
CASSGAGTSGGSSYNEQFF
>-|TRBJ1-4|TRBV4-1|-
TGCGCCAGCAGCCAAGATCCGACCCGGGCCCTGCGTGAAAAACTGTTTTTT
CASSQDPTRALREKLFF
>-|TRBJ1-1|TRBV12-3/TRBV12-4|-
TGTACCAGCAGTTTAGGGAACACTGAAGCTTTCTTT
CTSSLGNTEAFF
>TRBD1|TRBJ1-1|TRBV12-3/TRBV12-4|-
TGTGCCAACAGTAAAGGACGGGACAGGTACACTGAAGCTTTCTTT
CANSKGRDRYTEAFF
>TRBD2|TRBJ2-3|TRBV11-2|-
TGTGCCGGCAGCTTAGACGGGAGGAGCACAGATACGCAGTATTTT
CAGSLDGRSTDTQYF
>TRBD2|TRBJ2-1|TRBV12-3/TRBV12-4|once
TGTGCCAGGAGGGGACTAGCGGGGGGTTCGTTGTCCTACAATGAGCAGTTCTTC
CARRGLAGGSLSYNEQFF
>TRBD1|TRBJ1-1|TRBV12-3/TRBV12-4|few
TGTGCCAGCAGCTTGACAGGGGCGACTGAAGCTTTCTTT
CASSLTGATEAFF
>-|TRBJ2-5|TRBV18|-
TGTGCCAGCTCACCGTTCCAAGAGACCCAGTGCTTC
CASSPFQETQCF
>-|TRBJ2-7|TRBV20-1|many
TGCAGTGCTAGAGATTACGGGACCTACGAGCAGTACTTC
CSARDYGTYEQYF
>-|TRBJ1-1|TRBV12-3/TRBV12-4|-
TGTGTCAGCAATTCTCTGGGAGGGGAAGGGGACACTGAAGCTTTCTTT
CVSNSLGGEGDTEAFF
>-|TRBJ2-5|TRBV29-1|-
TGCAGCGTTGTGGCGAGTAAGCGGGAGACCCAGTACTTC
CSVVASKRETQYF
>-|TRBJ2-7|TRBV29-1|-
TGCAGCGTCCAAAGGGCAAGGGGAGGCGAGCAGTACTTC
CSVQRARGGEQYF
>TRBD1|TRBJ1-2|TRBV28|-
TGTGCCAGCAGTTCCGGGACAGGGAACTATGGCTATACCTTC
CASSSGTGNYGYTF
>-|TRBJ2-5|TRBV20-1|once
TGCATTGCCTACACCCGGGACGCCTCGCTGGAGACCCAGTACTTC
CIAYTRDASLETQYF
>-|TRBJ2-7|TRBV20-1|-
TGCAGTGTCTCATCGGACGGCTACGAGCAGTACTTC
CSVSSDGYEQYF
>-|TRBJ2-5|TRBV29-1|-
TGCAGCGTTGAAGATCAGGGGGGGCCGGAGACCAAGTACTTC
CSVEDQGGPETKYF
>-|TRBJ2-1|TRBV4-2|-
TGTTCCAGCAGCCCTTATATGAACAATGAGCAGTTCTTC
CSSSPYMNNEQFF